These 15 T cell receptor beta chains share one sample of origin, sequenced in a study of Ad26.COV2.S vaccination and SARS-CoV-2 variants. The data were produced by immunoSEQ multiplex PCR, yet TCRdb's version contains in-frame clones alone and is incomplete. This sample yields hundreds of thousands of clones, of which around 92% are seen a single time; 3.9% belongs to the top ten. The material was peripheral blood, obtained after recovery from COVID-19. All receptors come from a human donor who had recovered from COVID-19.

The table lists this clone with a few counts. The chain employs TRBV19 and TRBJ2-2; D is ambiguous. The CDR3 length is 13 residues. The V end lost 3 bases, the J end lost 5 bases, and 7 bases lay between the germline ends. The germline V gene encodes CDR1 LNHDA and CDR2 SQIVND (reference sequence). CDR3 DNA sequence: TGTGCCAGTAGTATTTGGGGTACCGGGGAGCTGTTTTTT. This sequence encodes CASSIWGTGELFF.

CDR3 sequence: CASSQGEGGNEKLFF. For the CDR3, the DNA is TGTGCCAGCAGCCAAGGTGAAGGAGGTAATGAAAAACTGTTTTTT. The chain has TRBV3-1 (or the pseudogene TRBV3-2) and TRBJ1-4; D is uncertain. The CDR3 is made up of 15 amino acids. Trimming removed 1 base at V and 4 bases at J, with 10 bases between. From germline, CDR1 is LGHDT and CDR2 YNNKEL (reference sequence).

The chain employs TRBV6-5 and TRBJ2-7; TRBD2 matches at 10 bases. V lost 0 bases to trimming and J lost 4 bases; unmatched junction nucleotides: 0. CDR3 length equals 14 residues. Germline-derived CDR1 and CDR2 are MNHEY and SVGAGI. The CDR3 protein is CASSYSSGGYEQYF. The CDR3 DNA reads TGTGCCAGCAGTTACTCTAGCGGGGGGTACGAGCAGTACTTC.

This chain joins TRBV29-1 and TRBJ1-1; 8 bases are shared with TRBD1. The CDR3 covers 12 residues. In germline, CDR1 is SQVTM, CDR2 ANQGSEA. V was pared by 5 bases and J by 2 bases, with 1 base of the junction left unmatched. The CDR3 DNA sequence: TGCAGCGTTCAGGGGGCAAACACTGAAGCTTTCTTT. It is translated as CSVQGANTEAFF.

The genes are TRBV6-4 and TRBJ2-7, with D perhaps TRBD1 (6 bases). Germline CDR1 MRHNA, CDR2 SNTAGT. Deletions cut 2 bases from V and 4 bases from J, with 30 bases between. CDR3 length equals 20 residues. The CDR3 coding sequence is TGTGCCAGCAGTGACGCCGTATCGGACAGATCTTTACCTTTCCGATACGAGCAGTACTTC. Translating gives CASSDAVSDRSLPFRYEQYF.

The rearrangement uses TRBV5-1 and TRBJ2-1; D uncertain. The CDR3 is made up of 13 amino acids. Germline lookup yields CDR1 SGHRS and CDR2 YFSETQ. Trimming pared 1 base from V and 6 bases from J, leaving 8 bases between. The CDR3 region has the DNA TGCGCCAGCAGCTTGCTGGCTCCCAATGAGCAGTTCTTC. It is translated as CASSLLAPNEQFF.

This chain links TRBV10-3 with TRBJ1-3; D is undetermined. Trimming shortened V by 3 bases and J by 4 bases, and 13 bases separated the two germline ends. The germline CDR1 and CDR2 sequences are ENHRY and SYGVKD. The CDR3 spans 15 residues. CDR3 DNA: TGTGCCATCAGTGAAATCCCAGGAGCCGGAAACACCATATATTTT. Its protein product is CAISEIPGAGNTIYF.

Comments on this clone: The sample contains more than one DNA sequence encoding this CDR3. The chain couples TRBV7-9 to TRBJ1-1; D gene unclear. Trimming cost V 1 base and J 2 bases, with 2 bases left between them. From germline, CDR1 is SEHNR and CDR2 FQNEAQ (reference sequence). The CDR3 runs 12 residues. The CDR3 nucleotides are TGTGCCAGCAGCTTAGTTAACACTGAAGCTTTCTTT. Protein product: CASSLVNTEAFF.

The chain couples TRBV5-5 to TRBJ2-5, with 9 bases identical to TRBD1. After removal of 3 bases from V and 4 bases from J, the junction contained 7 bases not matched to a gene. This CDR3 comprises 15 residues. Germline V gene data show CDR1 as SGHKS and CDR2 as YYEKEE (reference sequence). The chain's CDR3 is CASSSHRGLGETQYF. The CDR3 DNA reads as TGTGCCAGCAGCTCTCACAGGGGGCTGGGAGAGACCCAGTACTTC.

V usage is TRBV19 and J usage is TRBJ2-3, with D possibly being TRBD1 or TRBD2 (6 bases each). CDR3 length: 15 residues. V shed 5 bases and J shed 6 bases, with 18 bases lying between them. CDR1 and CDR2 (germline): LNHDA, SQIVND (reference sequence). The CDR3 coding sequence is TGTGCCAGTAGTTCTAGGGGGAGGTATTCGGATACGCAGTATTTT. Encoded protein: CASSSRGRYSDTQYF.

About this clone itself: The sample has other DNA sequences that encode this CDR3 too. The CDR3 protein is CASSYSRYEQYF. The DNA of the CDR3 is TGTGCCAGCAGTTACTCCCGCTACGAGCAGTACTTC. V is TRBV6-5 and J is TRBJ2-7; D call uncertain. CDR1 and CDR2 (germline): MNHEY, SVGAGI. The germline V and J ends were trimmed by 0 bases and 3 bases, with 3 bases remaining between them. The CDR3 runs 12 residues.

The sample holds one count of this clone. This CDR3 reads CASSQIAGGQETQYF. CDR3 bases: TGTGCCAGCAGCCAGATAGCGGGGGGCCAAGAGACCCAGTACTTC. V is TRBV14 and J is TRBJ2-5; 10 nucleotides line up with TRBD2. Germline V gene sequence: CDR1 SGHDN, CDR2 FVKESK. Unmatched junction bases numbered 2, after V lost 3 bases and J lost 1 base. This CDR3 region has 15 residues.

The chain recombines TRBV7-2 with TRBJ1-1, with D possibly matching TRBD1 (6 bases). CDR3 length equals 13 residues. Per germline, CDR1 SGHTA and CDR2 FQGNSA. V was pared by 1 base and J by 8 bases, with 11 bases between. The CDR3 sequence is CASSLGRTVEAFF. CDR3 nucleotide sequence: TGTGCCAGCAGCTTAGGGAGGACAGTCGAAGCTTTCTTT. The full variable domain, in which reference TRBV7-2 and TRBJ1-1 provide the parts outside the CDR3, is GAGVSQSPSNKVTEKGKDVELRCDPISGHTALYWYRQSLGQGLEFLIYFQGNSAPDKSGLPSDRFSAERTGGSVSTLTIQRTQQEDSAVYLCASSLGRTVEAFFGQGTRLTVV.

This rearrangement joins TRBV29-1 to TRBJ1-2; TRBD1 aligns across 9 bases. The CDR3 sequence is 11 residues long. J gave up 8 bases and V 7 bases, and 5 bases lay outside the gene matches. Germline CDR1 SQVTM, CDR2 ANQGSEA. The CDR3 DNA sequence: TGCAGCGCCGACAGGGGGGGAGGCTACACCTTC. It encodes CSADRGGGYTF.

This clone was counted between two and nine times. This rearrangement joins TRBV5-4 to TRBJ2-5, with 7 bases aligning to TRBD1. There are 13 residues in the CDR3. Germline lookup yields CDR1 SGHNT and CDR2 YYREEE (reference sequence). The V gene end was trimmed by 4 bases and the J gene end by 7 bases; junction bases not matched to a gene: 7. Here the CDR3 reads CASSQQGTRTQYF. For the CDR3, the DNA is TGTGCCAGCAGCCAACAGGGGACCAGGACCCAGTACTTC.